The 22 T cell receptor beta chains reported below all come from one sample, sequenced in a study of cytomegalovirus exposure and HLA in healthy donors. The study ran its PCR with 60 Vbeta and 13 Jbeta primers. Using immunoSEQ multiplex PCR, the repertoire was profiled, and TCRdb retains in-frame clones only, with some absent. This sample has some 54,000 clones, with 73% found just once. The specimen sequenced was PBMCs. The receptors originated from a man younger than 30 in good health and CMV-seronegative.

The J gene is TRBJ2-3, the V gene TRBV7-9; possibly TRBD1 for D (5 bases). Germline loops: CDR1 SEHNR, CDR2 FQNEAQ (reference sequence). V gave up 1 base and J gave up 4 bases, with 9 bases separating them. The CDR3 runs 14 residues. The CDR3 DNA reads as TGTGCCAGCAGCTTAGAGGGGTTATCAGATACGCAGTATTTT. Protein product: CASSLEGLSDTQYF. The whole variable domain, filled in from reference TRBV7-9 and TRBJ2-3, reads DTGVSQNPRHKITKRGQNVTFRCDPISEHNRLYWYRQTLGQGPEFLTYFQNEAQLEKSRLLSDRFSAERPKGSFSTLEIQRTEQGDSAMYLCASSLEGLSDTQYFGPGTRLTVL.

This chain links TRBV28 with TRBJ2-1, with TRBD2 matching over 10 bases. The CDR3 is 15 residues long. V lost 3 bases and J lost 8; bases outside the gene matches: 7. Germline V gene sequence: CDR1 MDHEN, CDR2 SYDVKM. Written as DNA, the CDR3 is TGTGCCAGCAGTTTGCTAGCGGGGGAGTTAGATGAGCAGTTCTTC. Amino acids: CASSLLAGELDEQFF.

This chain joins TRBV10-3 and TRBJ2-1; D is uncertain. This CDR3 contains 16 residues. Looked up from germline, CDR1 is ENHRY and CDR2 is SYGVKD. V was trimmed by 3 bases and J by 9 bases, leaving 21 bases between them. CDR3 coding DNA: TGTGCCATCAGTGACAATTGGGCCTCTCCTAACACTGAGCAGTTCTTC. Amino acids: CAISDNWASPNTEQFF.

This clone showed up just a few times. The genes are TRBV28 and TRBJ2-7, with 8 bases aligning to TRBD1. This CDR3 comprises 14 residues. Germline CDR1 MDHEN, CDR2 SYDVKM. With V trimmed by 1 base and J by 2 bases, 1 base remained unmatched. CDR3 region: CASSLYRGTYEQYF. The CDR3 DNA reads as TGTGCCAGCAGTTTATACAGGGGGACCTACGAGCAGTACTTC.

The rearrangement links TRBV4-1 to TRBJ2-7; 7 bases map to TRBD2. Germline CDR1 reads MGHRA; CDR2 reads YSYEKL. The CDR3 sequence is 13 residues long. V lost 4 bases to trimming and J lost 4 bases; unmatched junction nucleotides: 4. CDR3 sequence (DNA): TGCGCCAGCAGCCTCCCGGGGGGTTACGAGCAGTACTTC. This gives the protein CASSLPGGYEQYF.

V is TRBV30 and J is TRBJ1-1, with a possible D match to TRBD1 (5 bases). CDR3 length equals 12 residues. Germline CDR1 GTSNPN, CDR2 SVGIG (reference sequence). V lost 1 base, J lost 7 bases, and 10 bases lay in between. For the CDR3, the DNA is TGTGCCTGGAGTGGGGGGACTATTGAAGCTTTCTTT. This sequence encodes CAWSGGTIEAFF.

The chain uses TRBV28 and TRBJ2-1; TRBD2 aligns across 16 bases. V lost 6 bases and J lost 0; bases outside the gene matches: 8. CDR1 and CDR2 from the germline V gene are MDHEN and SYDVKM. This CDR3 has 19 residues. The CDR3 loop is CASSPTGTSGRGSYNEQFF. The CDR3, as DNA: TGTGCCAGCAGCCCTACCGGGACTAGCGGGAGGGGCTCCTACAATGAGCAGTTCTTC.

CDR3 region: CAIRVAGEVSYNEQFF. The CDR3 nucleotides are TGTGCCATCAGAGTAGCGGGAGAGGTCTCCTACAATGAGCAGTTCTTC. The J gene is TRBJ2-1, the V gene TRBV10-3, with 9 bases fitting TRBD2. The CDR3 runs 16 residues. J was trimmed by 0 bases and V by 6 bases; bases with no gene match: 6. Germline V lookup: CDR1 ENHRY, CDR2 SYGVKD.

The chain joins TRBV7-9 to TRBJ2-5; TRBD1 is a possible D gene (5 bases). This CDR3 is built from 13 residues. Trimming cost V 5 bases and J 5 bases, with 12 bases left between them. CDR1 and CDR2 (germline): SEHNR, FQNEAQ (reference sequence). The DNA for the CDR3 is TGTGCCAGCAGCCAGACAGACGGCGAGACCCAGTACTTC. Its protein product is CASSQTDGETQYF.

This chain links TRBV15 with TRBJ1-3; TRBD1 agrees at 7 bases. The V gene end was trimmed by 0 bases and the J gene end by 2 bases; junction bases not matched to a gene: 16. The CDR3 has 20 residues. Germline assignment: CDR1 LNHNV and CDR2 YYDKDF (reference sequence). The CDR3 region has the DNA TGTGCCACCAGCAGAGATCTTTTCTCTTTGAGCAGGGGGACTGGAAACACCATATATTTT. Translated: CATSRDLFSLSRGTGNTIYF.

This chain connects TRBV7-9 to TRBJ1-1; the D is unclear. The germline gives CDR1 SEHNR, CDR2 FQNEAQ (reference sequence). The length of the CDR3 is 14 residues. Trimming stripped 2 bases from V and 1 base from J, with 8 bases between. CDR3 sequence reads: CASSLPFPNTEAFF. DNA for the CDR3: TGTGCCAGCAGCTTACCTTTCCCGAACACTGAAGCTTTCTTT.

This clone was recorded a few times. CDR3 DNA sequence: TGCGCCAGCAGCTCCCGGACAGGGACTGGAAACACCATATATTTT. Its protein product is CASSSRTGTGNTIYF. V gene TRBV5-1 combines with J gene TRBJ1-3, with TRBD1 matching over 8 bases. V lost 3 bases to trimming and J lost 2 bases; unmatched junction nucleotides: 4. This CDR3 spans 15 amino acids. The germline gives CDR1 SGHRS, CDR2 YFSETQ. Looking up the rest from reference TRBV5-1 and TRBJ1-3 gives the full variable domain: KAGVTQTPRYLIKTRGQQVTLSCSPISGHRSVSWYQQTPGQGLQFLFEYFSETQRNKGNFPGRFSGRQFSNSRSEMNVSTLELGDSALYLCASSSRTGTGNTIYFGEGSWLTVV.

This sequence joins TRBV9 and TRBJ2-1; TRBD2 agrees at 14 bases. Germline V gene data show CDR1 as SGDLS and CDR2 as YYNGEE. This CDR3 comprises 15 residues. V trimming: 4 bases; J trimming: 7 bases; junction bases outside the gene matches: 4. The CDR3 DNA reads as TGTGCCAGCAGCCCACGACTAGCGGGAGGGAATGAGCAGTTCTTC. Its protein product is CASSPRLAGGNEQFF. Using reference TRBV9 and TRBJ2-1 for the parts outside the CDR3, the full variable domain is DSGVTQTPKHLITATGQRVTLRCSPRSGDLSVYWYQQSLDQGLQFLIQYYNGEERAKGNILERFSAQQFPDLHSELNLSSLELGDSALYFCASSPRLAGGNEQFFGPGTRLTVL.

The rearrangement uses TRBV6-5 and TRBJ2-1; 12 bases map to TRBD2. Germline V gene lookup returns CDR1 MNHEY and CDR2 SVGAGI. CDR3 size: 14 residues. Trimming took 10 bases from V and 8 from J; bases not matched to a gene: 9. The CDR3 sequence is CATKTSGSIHEQFF. CDR3 sequence (DNA): TGTGCCACTAAGACTAGCGGGAGCATCCATGAGCAGTTCTTC.

The V call is TRBV28, the J call TRBJ1-6; D remains ambiguous. The ends were cut back, 6 bases at V and 7 bases at J, with 31 bases in the middle. This CDR3 comprises 20 residues. Per germline, CDR1 MDHEN and CDR2 SYDVKM. The CDR3 loop is CASRVLWSPLELPGNSPLHF. DNA for the CDR3: TGTGCCAGCAGGGTGCTCTGGTCTCCTCTTGAACTGCCAGGAAATTCACCCCTCCACTTT.

J is TRBJ2-5 and V is TRBV4-1; D may be TRBD2 (7 bases). Germline V gives CDR1 MGHRA, CDR2 YSYEKL. This CDR3 has 16 residues. V dropped 4 bases and J dropped 3 bases, with 18 bases sitting between them. The CDR3, as DNA: TGCGCCAGCAGCCTATACCAAAAGGGGGGGGAAGAGACCCAGTACTTC. Protein: CASSLYQKGGEETQYF.

The rearrangement links TRBV30 to TRBJ2-7; 9 nucleotides agree with TRBD1. With 4 bases clipped from V and 7 bases from J, the junction kept 8 bases outside the gene matches. The CDR3 runs 13 residues. CDR1 is GTSNPN and CDR2 is SVGIG in the germline V gene (reference sequence). The CDR3 region has the DNA TGTGCCTGGACAGGGACAGGGTTTAGAGAGCAGTACTTC. Translating gives CAWTGTGFREQYF.

The chain combines TRBV7-2 with TRBJ2-7; unclear D gene. Trimming took 0 bases from V and 1 from J, leaving 10 bases between them. The CDR3 loop spans 15 amino acids. Germline assignment: CDR1 SGHTA and CDR2 FQGNSA. The CDR3 DNA reads as TGTGCCAGCAGCTTAGCCGAGGTAAAGTCCTACGAGCAGTACTTC. Protein: CASSLAEVKSYEQYF.

V is TRBV16 and J is TRBJ1-6, with D uncertain. Trimming shortened V by 2 bases and J by 6 bases, and 8 bases separated the two germline ends. Germline-derived CDR1 and CDR2 are KGHSY and FQNENV. The CDR3 sequence is 14 residues long. The CDR3: CASSQPGSNSPLHF. The CDR3 DNA is TGTGCCAGCAGCCAACCCGGGTCTAATTCACCCCTCCACTTT.

This chain connects TRBV4-2 to TRBJ1-4, with 7 bases identical to TRBD1. The V segment lost 0 bases and the J segment 7 bases; nucleotides outside the gene matches: 8. This CDR3 is 16 amino acids long. Germline assignment: CDR1 LGHNA and CDR2 YNFKEQ. The DNA for the CDR3 is TGTGCCAGCAGCCAAGATAGTCAACAGGGGAGTGAAAAACTGTTTTTT. It yields the protein CASSQDSQQGSEKLFF.

In its sample, this clone was seen once. The chain recombines TRBV4-2 with TRBJ1-1; D might be TRBD1 (5 bases). Germline lookup yields CDR1 LGHNA and CDR2 YNFKEQ. The CDR3 loop spans 17 amino acids. The V end lost 1 base, the J end lost 1 base, and 16 bases lay between the germline ends. The CDR3 spells CASSQGWEGGGNTEAFF. Here the CDR3 DNA reads TGTGCCAGCAGCCAAGGCTGGGAGGGCGGGGGGAACACTGAAGCTTTCTTT.

The chain joins TRBV29-1 to TRBJ2-7, with D maybe TRBD1 (5 bases). The CDR3 covers 13 residues. V gave up 6 bases and J gave up 3 bases, with 15 bases separating them. CDR1 is SQVTM and CDR2 is ANQGSEA in the germline V gene. The CDR3 loop reads CSVLDRSRYEQYF. CDR3 DNA sequence: TGCAGCGTCCTAGACAGATCTCGCTACGAGCAGTACTTC.